These T cell receptor beta chains were read from a single sample in a study of shared clonotypes between healthy human individuals. Sequencing used immunoSEQ multiplex PCR; TCRdb keeps in-frame clones, though not all of them. The sample lists about 360,000 clones; around 70% were seen once. The sequenced material came from memory CD4+ T cells sorted from blood. These receptors were taken from a man aged 25 to 40 in good health. CDR3s include the opening cysteine and the closing phenylalanine or tryptophan. A D gene is named only where the DNA matches it firmly. Size tells how often a clone was seen (once, few, many) or the class of an expanded clone, and some rows leave it out.

size: .; J: TRBJ1-3; D: .; V: TRBV10-2; CDR3: CASSAPGDTGNTIYF; DNA: TGCGCCAGCAGTGCCCCGGGGGACACTGGAAACACCATATATTTT
size: once; J: TRBJ2-3; D: TRBD2; V: TRBV30; CDR3: CAWKAGIHTDTQYF; DNA: TGTGCCTGGAAAGCGGGGATCCACACAGATACGCAGTATTTT
size: .; J: TRBJ2-7; D: .; V: TRBV6-5; CDR3: CASSYVPGPYEQYF; DNA: TGTGCCAGCAGTTATGTCCCGGGACCCTACGAGCAGTACTTC
size: .; J: TRBJ2-3; D: .; V: TRBV29-1; CDR3: CSVGGRERGTDTQYF; DNA: TGCAGCGTTGGGGGGCGGGAGCGGGGCACAGATACGCAGTATTTT
size: .; J: TRBJ2-3; D: .; V: TRBV7-2; CDR3: CASSTERTDTQYF; DNA: TGTGCCAGCAGTACAGAGCGCACAGATACGCAGTATTTT
size: .; J: TRBJ1-1; D: .; V: TRBV9; CDR3: CASSATGLLMNTEAFF; DNA: TGTGCCAGCAGCGCCACGGGACTCCTGATGAACACTGAAGCTTTCTTT
size: few; J: TRBJ2-7; D: TRBD2; V: TRBV4-1; CDR3: CASSPGLAGYRLSYEQYF; DNA: TGCGCCAGCAGCCCGGGACTAGCGGGATATAGGCTCTCCTACGAGCAGTACTTC
size: .; J: TRBJ2-7; D: TRBD1; V: TRBV7-8; CDR3: CASSSIRDRGSYEQYF; DNA: TGTGCCAGCAGCTCAATCCGGGACAGGGGATCCTACGAGCAGTACTTC
size: .; J: TRBJ1-1; D: .; V: TRBV6-1; CDR3: CASSEAVGTEAFF; DNA: TGTGCCAGCAGTGAAGCGGTGGGAACTGAAGCTTTCTTT
size: .; J: TRBJ2-7; D: .; V: TRBV5-1; CDR3: CASSLGKGSDEQYF; DNA: TGCGCCAGCAGCTTGGGGAAAGGGTCTGACGAGCAGTACTTC
size: once; J: TRBJ2-5; D: .; V: TRBV5-4; CDR3: CASSLIGGKETQYF; DNA: TGTGCCAGCAGCTTGATCGGCGGGAAAGAGACCCAGTACTTC
size: .; J: TRBJ2-7; D: TRBD2; V: TRBV4-2; CDR3: CASSQHLAGDSYEQYF; DNA: TGTGCCAGCAGCCAACATCTGGCGGGAGACTCCTACGAGCAGTACTTC
size: .; J: TRBJ1-4; D: TRBD1; V: TRBV9; CDR3: CASTRTGGNEKLFF; DNA: TGTGCCAGCACAAGGACAGGGGGGAATGAAAAACTGTTTTTT
size: .; J: TRBJ1-1; D: TRBD1; V: TRBV27; CDR3: CASRAPGQGPRAFF; DNA: TGTGCCAGCAGGGCACCGGGACAGGGGCCCCGGGCTTTCTTT
size: .; J: TRBJ2-7; D: .; V: TRBV18; CDR3: CASSPSPTTYEQYF; DNA: TGTGCCAGCTCACCATCTCCGACAACCTACGAGCAGTACTTC
size: few; J: TRBJ2-7; D: TRBD1; V: TRBV29-1; CDR3: CSAGTGGSSYEQYF; DNA: TGCAGCGCGGGGACAGGGGGAAGCTCCTACGAGCAGTACTTC
size: .; J: TRBJ1-1; D: .; V: TRBV4-3; CDR3: CASSPGGHRNTEAFF; DNA: TGCGCCAGCAGCCCCGGGGGCCATAGGAACACTGAAGCTTTCTTT
size: .; J: TRBJ2-1; D: TRBD1; V: TRBV5-1; CDR3: CASSMTGGDNEQFF; DNA: TGCGCCAGCAGCATGACAGGGGGTGACAATGAGCAGTTCTTC
size: .; J: TRBJ1-2; D: .; V: TRBV28; CDR3: CASSLSGQGAGYTF; DNA: TGTGCCAGCAGTTTATCGGGTCAGGGTGCAGGCTACACCTTC
size: .; J: TRBJ1-6; D: TRBD1; V: TRBV5-5; CDR3: CASSPTGGDGSPLHF; DNA: TGTGCCAGCAGCCCGACAGGGGGCGATGGATCACCCCTCCACTTT
size: .; J: TRBJ2-7; D: .; V: TRBV5-4; CDR3: CASSADRRPEQYF; DNA: TGTGCCAGCAGCGCGGACCGCCGTCCCGAGCAGTACTTC
size: .; J: TRBJ2-7; D: .; V: TRBV28; CDR3: CASSFRFSGRSYEQYF; DNA: TGTGCCAGCAGTTTTAGGTTTTCGGGTCGGTCCTACGAGCAGTACTTC
size: .; J: TRBJ2-5; D: .; V: TRBV7-9; CDR3: CASSRAPATQYF; DNA: TGTGCCAGCAGCAGGGCCCCAGCAACCCAGTACTTC
size: .; J: TRBJ2-3; D: .; V: TRBV7-9; CDR3: CASSQTDTQYF; DNA: TGTGCCAGCAGCCAAACAGATACGCAGTATTTT
size: once; J: TRBJ2-7; D: TRBD2; V: TRBV5-1; CDR3: CASSIGLAGYYEQYF; DNA: TGCGCCAGCAGCATCGGACTAGCGGGGTACTACGAGCAGTACTTC
size: .; J: TRBJ2-4; D: .; V: TRBV11-2; CDR3: CASSLESWSSLAKNIQYF; DNA: TGTGCCAGCAGCTTAGAAAGTTGGAGCTCTTTAGCCAAAAACATTCAGTACTTC
size: .; J: TRBJ1-1; D: .; V: TRBV6-1; CDR3: CASRTIGNTEAFF; DNA: TGTGCCAGCAGGACAATAGGGAACACTGAAGCTTTCTTT
size: few; J: TRBJ2-1; D: .; V: TRBV6-1; CDR3: CASSPGRGGTNEQFF; DNA: TGTGCCAGCAGTCCGGGACGAGGGGGTACGAATGAGCAGTTCTTC
size: .; J: TRBJ2-6; D: .; V: TRBV14; CDR3: CASRRGGANVLTF; DNA: TGTGCCAGCAGGAGAGGGGGGGCCAACGTCCTGACTTTC
size: .; J: TRBJ2-7; D: .; V: TRBV28; CDR3: CASSLSLGVDEQYF; DNA: TGTGCCAGCAGTTTGAGCCTCGGGGTCGACGAGCAGTACTTC
size: once; J: TRBJ2-7; D: .; V: TRBV6-6; CDR3: CASQTAGGGYEQYF; DNA: TGTGCCAGCCAGACCGCCGGGGGCGGATACGAGCAGTACTTC
size: .; J: TRBJ2-3; D: .; V: TRBV6-5; CDR3: CASSPLAATDTQYF; DNA: TGTGCCAGCAGTCCTTTAGCGGCCACAGATACGCAGTATTTT
size: .; J: TRBJ2-3; D: .; V: TRBV7-2; CDR3: CASSLWEEPTDTQYF; DNA: TGTGCCAGCAGCTTGTGGGAGGAGCCCACAGATACGCAGTATTTT
size: once; J: TRBJ2-3; D: TRBD2; V: TRBV5-1; CDR3: CASSTSGRASGDTQYF; DNA: TGCGCCAGCAGCACTAGCGGGAGGGCCTCTGGAGATACGCAGTATTTT
size: .; J: TRBJ2-5; D: .; V: TRBV2; CDR3: CASANQETQYF; DNA: TGTGCCAGCGCCAACCAAGAGACCCAGTACTTC
size: .; J: TRBJ1-1; D: .; V: TRBV5-1; CDR3: CASSQDPGGIVNTEAFF; DNA: TGCGCCAGCAGCCAGGACCCCGGGGGGATTGTGAACACTGAAGCTTTCTTT
size: .; J: TRBJ1-1; D: .; V: TRBV5-5; CDR3: CASSSRTDLNTEAFF; DNA: TGTGCCAGCAGCTCGAGGACGGATTTAAACACTGAAGCTTTCTTT
size: .; J: TRBJ2-3; D: TRBD2; V: TRBV28; CDR3: CASSTGGGGTDTQYF; DNA: TGTGCCAGCAGTACGGGGGGAGGGGGCACAGATACGCAGTATTTT
size: .; J: TRBJ2-1; D: TRBD2; V: TRBV7-2; CDR3: CASTFVAGAVLNEQFF; DNA: TGTGCCAGCACCTTCGTAGCGGGAGCGGTATTGAATGAGCAGTTCTTC
size: .; J: TRBJ2-2; D: TRBD2; V: TRBV2; CDR3: CASKMHVKREIFHGELFF; DNA: TGTGCCAGCAAAATGCATGTAAAGCGGGAGATTTTCCACGGGGAGCTGTTTTTT
size: .; J: TRBJ1-3; D: .; V: TRBV5-1; CDR3: CASSPDSGNTIYF; DNA: TGCGCCAGCAGCCCAGACTCTGGAAACACCATATATTTT
size: .; J: TRBJ2-1; D: .; V: TRBV7-2; CDR3: CASSLGFFNEQFF; DNA: TGTGCCAGCAGCTTGGGTTTTTTCAATGAGCAGTTCTTC
size: .; J: TRBJ1-2; D: .; V: TRBV10-3; CDR3: CAISEPGQALSYGYTF; DNA: TGTGCCATCAGTGAGCCGGGCCAGGCCCTAAGCTATGGCTACACCTTC
size: .; J: TRBJ2-7; D: .; V: TRBV7-6; CDR3: CASTLRPFQPYEQYF; DNA: TGTGCCAGCACCTTAAGGCCCTTCCAGCCCTACGAGCAGTACTTC
size: .; J: TRBJ1-1; D: .; V: TRBV11-2; CDR3: CASSLGDGEAFF; DNA: TGTGCCAGCAGCTTAGGGGACGGTGAAGCTTTCTTT
size: .; J: TRBJ2-1; D: .; V: TRBV21-1; CDR3: CASAPSSRLAVYNEQFF; DNA: TGTGCCAGCGCACCAAGTAGTCGACTAGCGGTATACAATGAGCAGTTCTTC
size: .; J: TRBJ2-3; D: TRBD2; V: TRBV2; CDR3: CASSPRGGAGDTQYF; DNA: TGTGCCAGCAGTCCACGGGGGGGCGCGGGAGATACGCAGTATTTT
size: many; J: TRBJ1-5; D: .; V: TRBV19; CDR3: CASSFQGSNQPQHF; DNA: TGTGCCAGTAGTTTTCAGGGAAGCAATCAGCCCCAGCATTTT
size: .; J: TRBJ2-2; D: TRBD1; V: TRBV9; CDR3: CASSVRTGGELFF; DNA: TGTGCCAGCAGCGTAAGGACAGGCGGGGAGCTGTTTTTT
size: .; J: TRBJ2-1; D: .; V: TRBV18; CDR3: CASSLSVSSYNEQFF; DNA: TGTGCCAGCTCACTGAGCGTGAGCTCCTACAATGAGCAGTTCTTC
size: .; J: TRBJ1-2; D: TRBD1; V: TRBV2; CDR3: CASGLDREYGYTF; DNA: TGTGCCAGCGGCCTGGACAGGGAGTATGGCTACACCTTC
size: .; J: TRBJ2-1; D: .; V: TRBV29-1; CDR3: CSVALAYGYNEQFF; DNA: TGCAGCGTTGCGCTAGCGTATGGGTACAATGAGCAGTTCTTC
size: few; J: TRBJ2-5; D: .; V: TRBV7-2; CDR3: CASSLTGWQTQYF; DNA: TGTGCCAGCAGCTTAACGGGGTGGCAGACCCAGTACTTC
size: .; J: TRBJ1-1; D: TRBD1; V: TRBV6-5; CDR3: CASSLTGQSTEAFF; DNA: TGTGCCAGCAGTTTGACAGGGCAAAGCACTGAAGCTTTCTTT
size: few; J: TRBJ2-7; D: TRBD1; V: TRBV6-5; CDR3: CASSYRDRGAYEQYF; DNA: TGTGCCAGCAGTTACCGAGACAGGGGAGCCTACGAGCAGTACTTC
size: .; J: TRBJ2-7; D: .; V: TRBV7-2; CDR3: CASSFQRASYEQYF; DNA: TGTGCCAGCAGCTTCCAGCGGGCCTCCTACGAGCAGTACTTC
size: few; J: TRBJ2-7; D: .; V: TRBV7-6; CDR3: CASSPNTYEQYF; DNA: TGTGCCAGCAGCCCCAACACCTACGAGCAGTACTTC